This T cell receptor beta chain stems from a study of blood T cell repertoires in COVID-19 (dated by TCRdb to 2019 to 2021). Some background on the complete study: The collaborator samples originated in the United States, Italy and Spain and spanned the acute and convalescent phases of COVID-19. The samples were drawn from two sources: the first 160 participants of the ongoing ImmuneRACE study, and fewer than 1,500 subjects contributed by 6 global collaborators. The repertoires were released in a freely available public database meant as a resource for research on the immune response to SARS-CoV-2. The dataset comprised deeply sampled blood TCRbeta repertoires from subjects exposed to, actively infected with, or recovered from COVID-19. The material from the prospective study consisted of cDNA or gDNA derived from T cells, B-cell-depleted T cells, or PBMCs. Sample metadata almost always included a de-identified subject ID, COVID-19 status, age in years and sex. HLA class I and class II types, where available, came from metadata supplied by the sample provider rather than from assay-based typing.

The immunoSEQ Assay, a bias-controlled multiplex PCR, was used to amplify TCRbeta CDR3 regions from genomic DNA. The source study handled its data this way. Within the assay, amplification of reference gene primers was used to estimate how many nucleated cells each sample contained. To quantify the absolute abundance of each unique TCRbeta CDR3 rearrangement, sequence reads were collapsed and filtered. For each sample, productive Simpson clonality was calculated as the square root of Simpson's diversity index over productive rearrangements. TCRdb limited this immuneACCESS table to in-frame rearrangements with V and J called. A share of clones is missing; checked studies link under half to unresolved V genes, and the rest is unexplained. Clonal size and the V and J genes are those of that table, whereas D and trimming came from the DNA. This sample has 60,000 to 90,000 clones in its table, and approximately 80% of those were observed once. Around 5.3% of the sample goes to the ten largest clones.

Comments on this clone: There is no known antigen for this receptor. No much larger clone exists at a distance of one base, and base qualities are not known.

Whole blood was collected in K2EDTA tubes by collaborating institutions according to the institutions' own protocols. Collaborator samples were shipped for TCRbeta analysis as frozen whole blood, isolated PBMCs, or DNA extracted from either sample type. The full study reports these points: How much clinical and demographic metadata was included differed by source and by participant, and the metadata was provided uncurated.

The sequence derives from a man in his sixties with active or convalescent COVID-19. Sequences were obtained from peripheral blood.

The DNA sequence follows: TGTGCCAGCAGCTCGCAGGGGAGCACAGATACGCAGTATTTT. Translation gives CASSSQGSTDTQYF. The V and J genes are TRBV5-4 and TRBJ2-3; 6 matching bases give a weak D call of TRBD1. V loses 3 bases, J loses 0 bases, and the germline ends lie 8 bases apart. From its cysteine to its phenylalanine, the CDR3 spans 14 amino acids. The only DNA kept is the CDR3, 42 bases in frame from the first base. Per the germline V gene (reference sequence), SGHNT is the CDR1 and YYREEE is the CDR2.